This T cell receptor (beta chain) was captured in a study of lymphopenia after photon versus proton radiotherapy. With 1 base clipped from V and 2 bases from J, the junction kept 6 bases outside the gene matches. Per the germline V gene, CDR1 is SGHNT and CDR2 is YENEEA. The length of the CDR3 is 17 residues. This clone was counted between two and nine times. Antigen: not known. Using immunoSEQ multiplex PCR, the repertoire was profiled, and TCRdb retains in-frame clones only, with some absent. The sample has some 30,000 clones; approximately 92% are singletons. Findings of the study overall: After the lymphocyte nadir, photon-treated repertoires showed oligoclonal expansion, especially of CD8+ Temra cells. Relative stability marked proton patients; photon patients lost diversity and naive cells.

This rearrangement joins TRBV11-3 to TRBJ2-1, with 9 bases matching TRBD2. The clonotype originates from a woman aged 65 to 85 with pancreatic cancer. Some clones in this sample may be carry-over from other donors' samples. Material: peripheral blood, obtained from a patient treated with proton-based radiotherapy. The CDR3 nucleotides read TGTGCCAGCAGCTTAGCTCGGACTAGCGCTACCTACAATGAGCAGTTCTTC. Amino acids: CASSLARTSATYNEQFF.